This T cell receptor (beta chain) emerged from a study of T-cell memory formation after mild COVID-19. Using its own MiXCR run on the 5' RACE reads, TCRdb lists one record per CDR3 protein. The repertoire holds 300,000 to 350,000 distinct CDR3 sequences, with 13% to 15% as singletons. Sequencing was performed on PBMCs or a T cell subset sorted from them (not recorded which). This TCR was sampled from a man in his late teens or twenties who had mild COVID-19 (a few samples of this study predate the infection). Cell type and time point are not known.

CDR3 sequence reads: CASSQDGSTDTQYF. The CDR3, as DNA: TGCGCCAGCAGCCAAGACGGATCGACAGATACGCAGTATTTT. The chain joins TRBV4-3 to TRBJ2-3; D unclear. The germline V and J ends were trimmed by 0 bases and 3 bases, with 7 bases remaining between them. The germline V gene encodes CDR1 LGHNA and CDR2 YSLEER. The CDR3 runs 14 residues.